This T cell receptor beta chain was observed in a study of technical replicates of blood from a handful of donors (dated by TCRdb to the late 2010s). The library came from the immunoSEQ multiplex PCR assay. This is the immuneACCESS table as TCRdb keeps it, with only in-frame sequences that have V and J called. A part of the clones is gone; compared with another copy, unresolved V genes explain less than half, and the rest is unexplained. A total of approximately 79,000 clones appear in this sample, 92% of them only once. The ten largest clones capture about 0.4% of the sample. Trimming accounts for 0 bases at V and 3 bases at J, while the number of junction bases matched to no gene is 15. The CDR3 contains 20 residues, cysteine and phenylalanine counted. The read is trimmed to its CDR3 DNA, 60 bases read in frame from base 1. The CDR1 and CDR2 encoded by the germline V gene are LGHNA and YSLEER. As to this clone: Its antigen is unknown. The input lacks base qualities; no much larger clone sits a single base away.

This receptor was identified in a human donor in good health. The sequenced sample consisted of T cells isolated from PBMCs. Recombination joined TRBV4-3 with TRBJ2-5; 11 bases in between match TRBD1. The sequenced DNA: TGCGCCAGCAGCCAAGATCTGAGGAATTTCAGGGACAGGGGGAAAGAGACCCAGTACTTC. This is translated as CASSQDLRNFRDRGKETQYF.